The 23 T cell receptor beta chains below come from one sample, sequenced in a study of blood T cells in healthy people across ages. Next came a second PCR, run for 7 to 11 cycles, which used a sample-barcoded 5' primer along with a J-beta primer mix. MiXCR was run by TCRdb on the 5' RACE reads, yielding one entry per CDR3 protein. The top ten hold around 0.75% of the sample, which has around 1,000,000 distinct CDR3 sequences, about 25% seen once. This sample was shared with a second study, whose subject was T cells of mothers and their children.

Sequencing was done on a sample of blood. These receptors were taken from a girl aged 2-10 years in good health.

This clonotype has only a few counts. This chain links TRBV28 with TRBJ2-7; 7 bases agree with TRBD1. CDR1 is MDHEN and CDR2 is SYDVKM in the germline V gene. The CDR3 extends over 17 amino acids. J lost 3 bases, V lost 2 bases, and 13 bases had no gene match. CDR3 in amino acids: CASSLGRVGDSSYEQYF. The CDR3, as DNA: TGTGCCAGCAGTTTAGGGAGAGTGGGGGACAGTAGCTACGAGCAGTACTTC.

This clonotype showed up just a few times. A junction boundary mismatches the germline segment, possibly from a read error. This sequence joins TRBV4-2 and TRBJ2-7; 9 nucleotides match TRBD1. This CDR3 contains 14 residues. In germline, CDR1 is LGHNA, CDR2 YNFKEQ. CDR3 in amino acids: CANSSGTGRYEQYF. In DNA, the CDR3 is TGTGCCAACAGCTCCGGGACAGGGCGATACGAGCAGTACTTC.

This clonotype was seen more than once but under ten times. The chain employs TRBV28 and TRBJ1-1, with 10 bases aligning to TRBD1. The CDR3 spans 18 residues. The V and J ends lost 7 bases and 1 base, in that order; junction bases with no gene match: 15. The germline CDR1 and CDR2 sequences are MDHEN and SYDVKM. CDR3 residues: CASTPVGTGASPNTEAFF. CDR3 nucleotide sequence: TGTGCCAGCACGCCGGTGGGGACAGGGGCGTCGCCGAACACTGAAGCTTTCTTT.

The chain is built from TRBV7-2 and TRBJ2-5; D remains unclear. The CDR3 consists of 15 residues. V lost 6 bases and J 2 bases, leaving 16 bases between the germline ends. Per germline, CDR1 SGHTA and CDR2 FQGNSA. The CDR3 coding sequence is TGTGCCAGCAGTTTATTTGGATGGGCTCAAGAGACCCAGTACTTC. Its protein product is CASSLFGWAQETQYF.

This clonotype has a handful of counts. The V and J genes are TRBV28 and TRBJ2-5; 7 nucleotides align to TRBD1. The J call is doubtful: the DNA matches TRBJ2-7 better. The CDR3 has 15 amino acids. CDR1 and CDR2 from the germline V gene are MDHEN and SYDVKM. The CDR3 nucleotides are TGTGCCAGCACCGCTAAAGACAGGGATTCCTACGAGCAGTACTTC. It yields the protein CASTAKDRDSYEQYF.

The rearrangement joins TRBV7-2 to TRBJ1-3, with unresolved D. This CDR3 region has 16 residues. Germline CDR1 reads SGHTA; CDR2 reads FQGNSA. Trimming took 1 base from V and 2 from J, leaving 12 bases between them. CDR3: CASSLVTAGAGNTIYF. CDR3 nucleotide sequence: TGTGCCAGCAGCTTAGTTACGGCTGGCGCTGGAAACACCATATATTTT.

The chain has TRBV7-2 and TRBJ1-5; no firm D call. CDR1 SGHTA and CDR2 FQGNSA come from the germline V gene. CDR3 size: 13 residues. Trimming stripped 4 bases from V and 4 bases from J, with 8 bases between. The CDR3 loop is CASSSQENQPQHF. The CDR3 nucleotides are TGTGCCAGCAGCTCTCAAGAAAATCAGCCCCAGCATTTT.

Only a few counts were recorded for this clonotype. This rearrangement joins TRBV4-2 to TRBJ1-2; D is unclear. The CDR3 is made up of 12 amino acids. Germline CDR1 reads LGHNA; CDR2 reads YNFKEQ. V lost 0 bases and J lost 7, with 6 bases in between. CDR3 coding DNA: TGTGCCAGCAGCCAAGATCTTCTTGGCTACACCTTC. Its translation is CASSQDLLGYTF.

This clonotype was seen more than once but under ten times. The chain joins TRBV6-2 or TRBV6-3 to TRBJ2-5, with a weak D call TRBD2 (6 bases). The CDR3 is made up of 16 amino acids. CDR1 is MNHEY and CDR2 is SVGEGT in the germline V gene. V was clipped by 4 bases and J by 4 bases, with 19 bases between them. CDR3 DNA sequence: TGTGCCAGCAGTTCCCCCCGGCTAGCGATAGGAGAGACCCAGTACTTC. Amino acids: CASSSPRLAIGETQYF.

In regard to this clonotype: At one end the junction does not follow the germline gene, possibly because of a read error. The gene calls are TRBV4-3 and TRBJ2-5, with D tentatively TRBD1 (5 bases). The J call may be wrong; the DNA end is better matched by TRBJ2-7. The CDR3 sequence is 14 residues long. CDR1 and CDR2 from the germline V gene are LGHNA and YSLEER. CDR3 sequence: CASSQDGATYEQYF. In nucleotides, the CDR3 is TGCGCCAGTAGCCAAGATGGGGCCACCTACGAGCAGTACTTC.

The chain employs TRBV6-2 or TRBV6-3 and TRBJ1-1; no clear D. The CDR3 sequence is 12 residues long. Germline CDR1 and CDR2: MNHEY and SVGEGT. Trimming took off 7 bases at V and 3 bases at J, with 9 bases between the two ends. CDR3 DNA: TGTGCCAGCAAACCTCCTTACACTGAAGCTTTCTTT. Its protein is CASKPPYTEAFF.

The chain is built from TRBV28 and TRBJ1-1; D not resolved. Germline CDR1 reads MDHEN; CDR2 reads SYDVKM. Trimming shortened V by 3 bases and J by 0 bases, and 11 bases separated the two germline ends. The CDR3 length is 15 residues. The CDR3 coding sequence is TGTGCCAGCAGTTTCGGCGGCCAGATGAACACTGAAGCTTTCTTT. This translates into CASSFGGQMNTEAFF.

The chain combines TRBV2 with TRBJ2-5, with D perhaps TRBD2 (6 bases). The CDR3 sequence is 13 residues long. Germline CDR1 SNHLY, CDR2 FYNNEI. Trimming took 10 bases from V and 5 from J, leaving 17 bases between them. This chain's CDR3 is CATLEGIQETQYF. The CDR3 bases are TGTGCCACCTTGGAGGGGATACAGGAGACCCAGTACTTC.

There are a few counts of this clonotype. The V and J genes are TRBV5-1 and TRBJ2-1; D may be TRBD1 or TRBD2 (5 bases each). V was clipped by 3 bases and J by 6 bases, with 13 bases between them. CDR3 length equals 14 residues. CDR1 and CDR2 from the germline V gene are SGHRS and YFSETQ. The CDR3 nucleotides read TGCGCCAGCAGCTGGGACGGCGCGAGCAATGAGCAGTTCTTC. It yields the protein CASSWDGASNEQFF.

The V and J genes are TRBV15 and TRBJ2-5; 8 bases align to TRBD1. The J call may be faulty, since TRBJ2-7 better matches the DNA end. CDR3 size: 14 residues. From germline, CDR1 is LNHNV and CDR2 YYDKDF (reference sequence). The CDR3 protein is CATSTDRGGYEQYF. CDR3 sequence (DNA): TGTGCCACCAGCACCGACAGGGGTGGTTACGAGCAGTACTTC.

This clonotype has just a few counts. J is TRBJ2-7 and V is TRBV30; perhaps TRBD2 as D (5 bases). This CDR3 spans 12 amino acids. V lost 3 bases and J 5 bases, leaving 11 bases between the germline ends. Looked up from germline, CDR1 is GTSNPN and CDR2 is SVGIG (reference sequence). Written as DNA, the CDR3 is TGTGCCTGGAGACTAGACGAGAACGAGCAGTACTTC. Translated: CAWRLDENEQYF. The full variable domain, its missing parts supplied by reference TRBV30 and TRBJ2-7, is SQTIHQWPATLVQPVGSPLSLECTVEGTSNPNLYWYRQAAGRGLQLLFYSVGIGQISSEVPQNLSASRPQDRQFILSSKKLLLSDSGFYLCAWRLDENEQYFGPGTRLTVT.

The chain carries TRBV21-1 and TRBJ2-5. TRBV21-1 represents a pseudogene. This CDR3 is built from 13 residues. CDR3 protein: CASSTDGWETQYF. CDR3 DNA sequence: TGTGCCAGCAGCACGGACGGGTGGGAGACCCAGTACTTC.

The V and J genes are TRBV10-3 and TRBJ2-7; possibly TRBD1 for D (7 bases). The CDR3 runs to 12 residues. Trimming left V 7 bases short and J 5 bases short, with 12 bases between. Germline lookup yields CDR1 ENHRY and CDR2 SYGVKD. As DNA, the CDR3 is TGTGCCATCAACCCAGGGGGGAACGAGCAGTACTTC. It specifies CAINPGGNEQYF.

This clonotype occurred a few times. The CDR3 DNA reads as TGTGCCATCAGTGATTATCCCACTGGCCGGGGGGAAACCTACGAGCAGTACTTC. Amino acid sequence: CAISDYPTGRGETYEQYF. The chain combines TRBV10-3 with TRBJ2-7; 7 bases fit TRBD2. CDR1 is ENHRY, CDR2 SYGVKD, per germline. This CDR3 spans 18 amino acids. V shed 3 bases, J shed 2 bases, and the junction held 16 bases outside the gene matches.

The gene calls are TRBV6-5 and TRBJ2-1; 9 bases map to TRBD2. The end of the DNA is better explained by TRBJ2-7, so the J call may be wrong. CDR1 is MNHEY, CDR2 SVGAGI, per germline. The CDR3 extends over 15 amino acids. DNA for the CDR3: TGTGCCAGCAGTTATGTTAGTCGCGGGAGGGCCGAGCAGTACTTC. Translated: CASSYVSRGRAEQYF.

The genes are TRBV28 and TRBJ2-5; D is ambiguous. The last part of the DNA fits TRBJ2-7 better; the J call may be wrong. The V gene's germline CDR1 is MDHEN and CDR2 SYDVKM. The CDR3 is 12 amino acids. In DNA, the CDR3 is TGTGCCAGCAGTACTATCCCCTACGAGCAGTACTTC. Its protein product is CASSTIPYEQYF.

The chain combines TRBV28 with TRBJ1-1; D remains ambiguous. V was cut by 8 bases and J by 5 bases, with 24 bases left in between. Germline V gives CDR1 MDHEN, CDR2 SYDVKM. This CDR3 has 16 residues. The CDR3 loop reads CASRPERRAGWTEAFF. CDR3 DNA sequence: TGTGCCAGCCGACCTGAACGTCGGGCAGGTTGGACTGAAGCTTTCTTT.

At least ten counts were recorded for this clonotype. The genes are TRBV7-6 and TRBJ2-1; D unresolved. The V gene lost 1 base and the J gene lost 6 bases, with 7 bases spanning the gap. The CDR3 extends over 13 amino acids. The V gene's germline CDR1 is SGHVS and CDR2 FNYEAQ. The CDR3: CASSLGLSNEQFF. As DNA, the CDR3 is TGTGCCAGCAGCTTAGGCCTTAGCAATGAGCAGTTCTTC.